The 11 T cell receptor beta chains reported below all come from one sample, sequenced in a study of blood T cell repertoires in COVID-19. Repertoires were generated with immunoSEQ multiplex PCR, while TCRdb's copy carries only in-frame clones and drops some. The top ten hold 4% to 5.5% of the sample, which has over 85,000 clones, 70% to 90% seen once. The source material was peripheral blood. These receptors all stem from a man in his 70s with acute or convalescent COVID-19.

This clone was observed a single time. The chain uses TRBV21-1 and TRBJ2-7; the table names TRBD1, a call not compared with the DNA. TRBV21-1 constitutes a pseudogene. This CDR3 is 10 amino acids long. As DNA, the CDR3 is TGTGCCAGCAGCAAGTACAGGGGGTACTTC. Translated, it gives CASSKYRGYF.

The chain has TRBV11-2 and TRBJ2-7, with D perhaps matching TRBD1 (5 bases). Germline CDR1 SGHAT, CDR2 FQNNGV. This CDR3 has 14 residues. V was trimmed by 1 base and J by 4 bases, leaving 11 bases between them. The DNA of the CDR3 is TGTGCCAGCAGCTTAGGGGGCAGGGTATACGAGCAGTACTTC. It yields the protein CASSLGGRVYEQYF. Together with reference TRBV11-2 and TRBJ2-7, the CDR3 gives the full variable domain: EAGVAQSPRYKIIEKRQSVAFWCNPISGHATLYWYQQILGQGPKLLIQFQNNGVVDDSQLPKDRFSAERLKGVDSTLKIQPAKLEDSAVYLCASSLGGRVYEQYFGPGTRLTVT.

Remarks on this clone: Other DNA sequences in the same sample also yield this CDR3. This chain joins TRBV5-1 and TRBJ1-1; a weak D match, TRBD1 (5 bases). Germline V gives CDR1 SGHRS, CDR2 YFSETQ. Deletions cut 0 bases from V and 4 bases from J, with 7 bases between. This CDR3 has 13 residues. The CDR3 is CASSLGRGTEAFF. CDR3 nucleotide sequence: TGCGCCAGCAGCTTGGGGAGGGGCACTGAAGCTTTCTTT.

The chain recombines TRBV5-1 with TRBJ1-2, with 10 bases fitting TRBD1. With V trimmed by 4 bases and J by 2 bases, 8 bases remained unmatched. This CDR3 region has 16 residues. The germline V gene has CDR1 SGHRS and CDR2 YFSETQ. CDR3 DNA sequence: TGCGCCAGCAGCGTAGGGACAGGGGAGAAAAACTATGGCTACACCTTC. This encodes CASSVGTGEKNYGYTF.

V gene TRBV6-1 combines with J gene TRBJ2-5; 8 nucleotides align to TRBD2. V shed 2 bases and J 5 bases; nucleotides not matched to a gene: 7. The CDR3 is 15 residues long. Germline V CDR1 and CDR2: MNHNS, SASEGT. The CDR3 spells CASSETAGGGETQYF. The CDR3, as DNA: TGTGCCAGCAGTGAAACTGCGGGGGGAGGGGAGACCCAGTACTTC.

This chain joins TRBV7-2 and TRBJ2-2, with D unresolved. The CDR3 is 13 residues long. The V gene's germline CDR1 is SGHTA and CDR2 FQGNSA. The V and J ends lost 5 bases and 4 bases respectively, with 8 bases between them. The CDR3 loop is CASSRYSTGELFF. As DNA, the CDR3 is TGTGCCAGCAGCCGCTACAGCACCGGGGAGCTGTTTTTT.

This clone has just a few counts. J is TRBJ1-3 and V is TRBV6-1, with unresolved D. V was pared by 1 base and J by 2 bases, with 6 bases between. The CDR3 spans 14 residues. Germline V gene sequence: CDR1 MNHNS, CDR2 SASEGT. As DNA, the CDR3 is TGTGCCAGCAGTGAAGGGGAGGCTGGAAACACCATATATTTT. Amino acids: CASSEGEAGNTIYF.

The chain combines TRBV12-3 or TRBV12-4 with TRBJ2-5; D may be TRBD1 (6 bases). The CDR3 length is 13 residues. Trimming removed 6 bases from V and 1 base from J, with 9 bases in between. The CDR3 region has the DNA TGTGCCAGCAGGTGGACAGCCCAAGAGACCCAGTACTTC. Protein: CASRWTAQETQYF.

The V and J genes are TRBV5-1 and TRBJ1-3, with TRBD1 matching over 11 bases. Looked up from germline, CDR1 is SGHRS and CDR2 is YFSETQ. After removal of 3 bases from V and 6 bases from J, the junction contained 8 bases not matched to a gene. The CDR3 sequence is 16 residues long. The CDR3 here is CASSSFGQGAENTIYF. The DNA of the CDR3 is TGCGCCAGCAGCTCATTTGGACAGGGGGCGGAAAACACCATATATTTT.

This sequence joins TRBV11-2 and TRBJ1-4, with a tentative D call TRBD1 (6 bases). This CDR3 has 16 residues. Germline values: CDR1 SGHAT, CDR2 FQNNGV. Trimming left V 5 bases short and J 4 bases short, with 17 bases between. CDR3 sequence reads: CASSPLTGRINEKLFF. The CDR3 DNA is TGTGCCAGCAGCCCGCTAACAGGGCGGATTAATGAAAAACTGTTTTTT.

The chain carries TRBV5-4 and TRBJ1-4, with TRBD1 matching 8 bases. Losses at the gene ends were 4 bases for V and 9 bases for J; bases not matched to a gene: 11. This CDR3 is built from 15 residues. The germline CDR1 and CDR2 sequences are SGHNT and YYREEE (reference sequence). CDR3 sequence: CASSLPGQGSQKLFF. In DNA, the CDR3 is TGTGCCAGCAGCCTCCCCGGACAGGGTTCCCAAAAACTGTTTTTT.